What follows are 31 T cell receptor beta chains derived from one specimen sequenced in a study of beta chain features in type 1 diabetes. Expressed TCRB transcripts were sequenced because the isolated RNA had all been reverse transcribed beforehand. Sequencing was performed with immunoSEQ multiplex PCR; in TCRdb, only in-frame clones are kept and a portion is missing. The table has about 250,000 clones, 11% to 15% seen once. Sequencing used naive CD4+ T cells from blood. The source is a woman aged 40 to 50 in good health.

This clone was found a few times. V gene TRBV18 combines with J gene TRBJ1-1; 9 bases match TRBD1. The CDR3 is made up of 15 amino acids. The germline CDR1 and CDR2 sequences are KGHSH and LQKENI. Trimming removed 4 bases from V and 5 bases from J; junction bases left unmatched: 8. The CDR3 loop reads CASSRRDRELTEAFF. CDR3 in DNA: TGTGCCAGCTCACGACGGGACAGGGAGTTAACTGAAGCTTTCTTT.

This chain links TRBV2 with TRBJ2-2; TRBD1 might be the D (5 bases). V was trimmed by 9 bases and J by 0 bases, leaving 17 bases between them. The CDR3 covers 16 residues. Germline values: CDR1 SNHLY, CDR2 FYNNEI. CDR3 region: CARGQTSGTNTGELFF. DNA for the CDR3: TGTGCCAGGGGTCAAACTTCAGGGACGAACACCGGGGAGCTGTTTTTT.

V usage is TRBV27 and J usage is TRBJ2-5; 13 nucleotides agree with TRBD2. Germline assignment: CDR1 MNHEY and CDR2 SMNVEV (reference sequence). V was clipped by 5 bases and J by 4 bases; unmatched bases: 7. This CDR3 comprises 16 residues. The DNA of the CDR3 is TGTGCCAGCAGTGCACTAGCGGGGGGGCCCGGAGAGACCCAGTACTTC. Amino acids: CASSALAGGPGETQYF.

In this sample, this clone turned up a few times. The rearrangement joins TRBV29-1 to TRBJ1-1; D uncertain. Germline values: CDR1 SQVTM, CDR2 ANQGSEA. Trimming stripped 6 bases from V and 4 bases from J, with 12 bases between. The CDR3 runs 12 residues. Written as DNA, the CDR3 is TGCAGCGTGAAAAACGGGGTCACTGAAGCTTTCTTT. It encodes CSVKNGVTEAFF.

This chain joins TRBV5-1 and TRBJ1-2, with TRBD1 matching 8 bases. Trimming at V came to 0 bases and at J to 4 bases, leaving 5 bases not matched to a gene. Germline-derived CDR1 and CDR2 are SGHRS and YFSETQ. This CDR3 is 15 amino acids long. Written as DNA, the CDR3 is TGCGCCAGCAGCTTGGGTGGACAGGGTGTCTATGGCTACACCTTC. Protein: CASSLGGQGVYGYTF.

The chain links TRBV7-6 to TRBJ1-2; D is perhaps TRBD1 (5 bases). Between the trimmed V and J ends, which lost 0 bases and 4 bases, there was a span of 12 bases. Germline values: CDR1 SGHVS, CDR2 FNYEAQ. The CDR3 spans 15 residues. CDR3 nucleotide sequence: TGTGCCAGCAGCTTAGCGGGCAGGGTCGGCTATGGCTACACCTTC. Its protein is CASSLAGRVGYGYTF.

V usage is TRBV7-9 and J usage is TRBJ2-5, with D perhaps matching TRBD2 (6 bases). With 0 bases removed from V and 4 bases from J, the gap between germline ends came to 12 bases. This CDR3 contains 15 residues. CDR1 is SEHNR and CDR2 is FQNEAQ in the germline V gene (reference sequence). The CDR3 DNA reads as TGTGCCAGCAGCTTAGCGCGGGGTACCGGAGAGACCCAGTACTTC. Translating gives CASSLARGTGETQYF.

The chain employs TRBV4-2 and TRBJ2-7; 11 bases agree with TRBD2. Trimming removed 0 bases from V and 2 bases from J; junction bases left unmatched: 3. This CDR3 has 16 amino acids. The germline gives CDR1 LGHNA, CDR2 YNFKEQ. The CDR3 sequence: CASSQEGTSGTYEQYF. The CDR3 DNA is TGTGCCAGCAGCCAAGAGGGGACTAGCGGAACCTACGAGCAGTACTTC.

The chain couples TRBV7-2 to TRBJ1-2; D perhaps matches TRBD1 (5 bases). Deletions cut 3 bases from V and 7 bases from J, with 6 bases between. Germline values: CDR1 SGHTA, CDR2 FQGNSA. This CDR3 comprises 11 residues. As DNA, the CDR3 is TGTGCCAGCAGCTTTGGGGCTGGCTACACCTTC. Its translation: CASSFGAGYTF.

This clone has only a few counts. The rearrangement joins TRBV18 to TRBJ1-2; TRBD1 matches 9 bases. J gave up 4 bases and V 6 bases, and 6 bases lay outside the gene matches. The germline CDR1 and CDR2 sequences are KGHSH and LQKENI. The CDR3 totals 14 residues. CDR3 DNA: TGTGCCAGCTCGGAACAGGGGGCCAGCTATGGCTACACCTTC. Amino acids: CASSEQGASYGYTF.

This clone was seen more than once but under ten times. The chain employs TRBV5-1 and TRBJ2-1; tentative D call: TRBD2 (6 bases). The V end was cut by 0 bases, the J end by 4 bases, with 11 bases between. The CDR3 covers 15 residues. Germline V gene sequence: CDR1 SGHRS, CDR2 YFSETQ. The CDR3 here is CASSLGRGPYNEQFF. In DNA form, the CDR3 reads TGCGCCAGCAGCTTGGGGCGGGGCCCTTACAATGAGCAGTTCTTC.

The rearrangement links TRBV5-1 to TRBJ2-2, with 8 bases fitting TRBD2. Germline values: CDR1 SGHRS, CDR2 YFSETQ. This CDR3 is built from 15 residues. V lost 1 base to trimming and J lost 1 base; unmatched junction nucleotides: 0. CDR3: CASSLLAGNTGELFF. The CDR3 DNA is TGCGCCAGCAGCTTGCTAGCGGGGAACACCGGGGAGCTGTTTTTT.

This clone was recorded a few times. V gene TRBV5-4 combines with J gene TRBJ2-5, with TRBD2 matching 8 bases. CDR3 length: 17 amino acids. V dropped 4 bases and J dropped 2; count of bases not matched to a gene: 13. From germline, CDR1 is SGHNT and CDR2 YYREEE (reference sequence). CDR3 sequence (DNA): TGTGCCAGCAGCCTCCAGGGAGTAGCGGGGAGTCAAGAGACCCAGTACTTC. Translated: CASSLQGVAGSQETQYF.

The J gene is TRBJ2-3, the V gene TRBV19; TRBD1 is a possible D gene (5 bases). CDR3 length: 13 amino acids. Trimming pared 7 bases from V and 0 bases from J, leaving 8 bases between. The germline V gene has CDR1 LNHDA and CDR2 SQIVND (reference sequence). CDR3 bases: TGTGCCAGTAATAGACAGAGCACAGATACGCAGTATTTT. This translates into CASNRQSTDTQYF.

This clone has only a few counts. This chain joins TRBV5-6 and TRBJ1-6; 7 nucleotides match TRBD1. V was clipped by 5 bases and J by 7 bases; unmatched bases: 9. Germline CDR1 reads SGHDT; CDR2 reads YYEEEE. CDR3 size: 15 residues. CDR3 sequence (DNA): TGTGCCAGCAGTCCGGTGGGACAGATAAATTCACCCCTCCACTTT. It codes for CASSPVGQINSPLHF.

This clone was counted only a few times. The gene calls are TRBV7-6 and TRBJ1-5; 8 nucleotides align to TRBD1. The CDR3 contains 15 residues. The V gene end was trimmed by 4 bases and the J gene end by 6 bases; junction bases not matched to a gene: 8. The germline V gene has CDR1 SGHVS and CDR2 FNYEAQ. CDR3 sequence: CASSSTGGVGQPQHF. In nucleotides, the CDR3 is TGTGCCAGCAGCTCCACAGGGGGAGTCGGTCAGCCCCAGCATTTT.

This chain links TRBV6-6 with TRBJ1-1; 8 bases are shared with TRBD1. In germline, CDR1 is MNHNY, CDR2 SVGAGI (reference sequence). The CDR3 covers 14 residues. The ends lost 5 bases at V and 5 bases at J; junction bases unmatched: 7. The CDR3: CASSRTGRETEAFF. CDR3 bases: TGTGCCAGCAGTCGGACAGGGAGGGAAACTGAAGCTTTCTTT.

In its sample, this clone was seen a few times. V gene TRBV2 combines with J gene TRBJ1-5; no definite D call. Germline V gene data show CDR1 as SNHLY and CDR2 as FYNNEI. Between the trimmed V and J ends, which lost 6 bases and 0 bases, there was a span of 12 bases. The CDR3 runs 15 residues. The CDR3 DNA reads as TGTGCCAGCAGCCTGGGAGGGCATAGCAATCAGCCCCAGCATTTT. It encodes CASSLGGHSNQPQHF.

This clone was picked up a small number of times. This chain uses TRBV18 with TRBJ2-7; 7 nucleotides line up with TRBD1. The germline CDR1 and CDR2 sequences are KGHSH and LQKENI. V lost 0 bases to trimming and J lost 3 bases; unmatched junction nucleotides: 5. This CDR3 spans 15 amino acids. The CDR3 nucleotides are TGTGCCAGCTCACCACCTAACAGGGGAGACTACGAGCAGTACTTC. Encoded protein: CASSPPNRGDYEQYF.

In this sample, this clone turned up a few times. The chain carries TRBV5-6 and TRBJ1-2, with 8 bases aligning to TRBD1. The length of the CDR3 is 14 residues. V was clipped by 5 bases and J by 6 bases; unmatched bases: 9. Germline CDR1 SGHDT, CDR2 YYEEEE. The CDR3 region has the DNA TGTGCCAGCAGACGTCCGGGACAGGATCATGGCTACACCTTC. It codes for CASRRPGQDHGYTF. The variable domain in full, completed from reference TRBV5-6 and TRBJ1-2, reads DAGVTQSPTHLIKTRGQQVTLRCSPKSGHDTVSWYQQALGQGPQFIFQYYEEEERQRGNFPDRFSGHQFPNYSSELNVNALLLGDSALYLCASRRPGQDHGYTFGSGTRLTVV.

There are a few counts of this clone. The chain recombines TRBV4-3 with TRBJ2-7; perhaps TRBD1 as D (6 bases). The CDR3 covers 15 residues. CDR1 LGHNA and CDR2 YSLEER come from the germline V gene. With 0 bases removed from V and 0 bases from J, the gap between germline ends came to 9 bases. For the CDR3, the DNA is TGCGCCAGCAGCCAAGAAGCCAGGGGCTCCTACGAGCAGTACTTC. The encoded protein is CASSQEARGSYEQYF.

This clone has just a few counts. The CDR3 region is CASRTSGGANEQFF. Here the CDR3 DNA reads TGTGCCAGCAGAACCAGCGGGGGGGCCAATGAGCAGTTCTTC. The V and J genes are TRBV2 and TRBJ2-1, with TRBD2 matching 10 bases. The CDR3 runs 14 residues. Germline CDR1 reads SNHLY; CDR2 reads FYNNEI. J was trimmed by 6 bases and V by 6 bases; bases with no gene match: 5.

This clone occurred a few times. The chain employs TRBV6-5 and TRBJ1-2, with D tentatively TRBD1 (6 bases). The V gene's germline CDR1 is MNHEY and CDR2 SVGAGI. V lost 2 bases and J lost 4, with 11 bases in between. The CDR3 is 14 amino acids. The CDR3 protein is CASSYETGPYGYTF. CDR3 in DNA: TGTGCCAGCAGTTACGAGACAGGTCCCTATGGCTACACCTTC.

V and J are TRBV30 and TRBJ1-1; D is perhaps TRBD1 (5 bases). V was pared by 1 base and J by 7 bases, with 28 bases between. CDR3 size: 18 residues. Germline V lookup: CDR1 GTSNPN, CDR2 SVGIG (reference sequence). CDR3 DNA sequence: TGTGCCTGGAGTGAAGACGGACGGTCATATGGTTGGGACTGTGAAGCTTTCTTT. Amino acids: CAWSEDGRSYGWDCEAFF.

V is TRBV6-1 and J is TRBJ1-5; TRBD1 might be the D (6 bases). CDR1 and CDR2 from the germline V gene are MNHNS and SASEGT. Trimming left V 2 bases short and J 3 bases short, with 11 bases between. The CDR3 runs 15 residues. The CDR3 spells CASSELRQANQPQHF. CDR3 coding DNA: TGTGCCAGCAGTGAACTAAGACAGGCCAATCAGCCCCAGCATTTT.

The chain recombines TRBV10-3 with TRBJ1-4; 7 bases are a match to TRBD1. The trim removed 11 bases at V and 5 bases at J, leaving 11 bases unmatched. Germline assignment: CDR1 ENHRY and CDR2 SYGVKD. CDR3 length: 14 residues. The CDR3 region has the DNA TGTGCCTCCCATGGAGACAGGGCGAATGAAAAACTGTTTTTT. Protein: CASHGDRANEKLFF.

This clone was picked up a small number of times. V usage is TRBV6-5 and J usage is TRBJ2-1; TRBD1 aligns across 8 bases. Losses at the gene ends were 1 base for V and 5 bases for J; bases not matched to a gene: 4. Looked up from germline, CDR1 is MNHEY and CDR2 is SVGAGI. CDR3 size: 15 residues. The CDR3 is CASSYWTGRHNEQFF. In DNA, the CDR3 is TGTGCCAGCAGTTACTGGACAGGGAGGCACAATGAGCAGTTCTTC.

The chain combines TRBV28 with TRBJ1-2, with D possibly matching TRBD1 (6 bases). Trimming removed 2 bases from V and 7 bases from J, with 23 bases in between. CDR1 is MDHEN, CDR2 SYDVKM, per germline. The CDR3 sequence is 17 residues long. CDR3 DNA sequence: TGTGCCAGCAGTTTAAACCCCTCGGGGGAGGGGGTTCGTGGCTACACCTTC. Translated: CASSLNPSGEGVRGYTF.

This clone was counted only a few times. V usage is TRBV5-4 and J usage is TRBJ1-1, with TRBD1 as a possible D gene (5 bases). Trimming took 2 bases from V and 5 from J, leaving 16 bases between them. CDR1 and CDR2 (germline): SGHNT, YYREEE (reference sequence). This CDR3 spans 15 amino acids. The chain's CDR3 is CASSFLGGGLTEAFF. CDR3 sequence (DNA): TGTGCCAGCAGCTTCCTGGGGGGAGGGTTGACTGAAGCTTTCTTT.

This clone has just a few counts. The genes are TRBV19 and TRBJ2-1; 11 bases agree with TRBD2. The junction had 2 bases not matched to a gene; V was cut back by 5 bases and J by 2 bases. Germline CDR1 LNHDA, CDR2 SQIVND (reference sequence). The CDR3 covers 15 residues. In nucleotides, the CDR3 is TGTGCCAGTAGTCCTAGCGGGGGGACCTACAATGAGCAGTTCTTC. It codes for CASSPSGGTYNEQFF.

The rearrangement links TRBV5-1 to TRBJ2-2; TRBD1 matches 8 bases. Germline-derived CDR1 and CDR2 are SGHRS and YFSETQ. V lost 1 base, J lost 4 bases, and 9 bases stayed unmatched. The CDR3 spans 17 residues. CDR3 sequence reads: CASSLRSGQGSTGELFF. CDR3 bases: TGCGCCAGCAGCTTGAGGTCAGGACAGGGCTCCACCGGGGAGCTGTTTTTT.